This TCR beta chain came from a study of PD-1 blockade in mismatch repair-deficient tumors (dated by TCRdb to 2016 to 2017). Regarding the complete study: The trial enrolled just over 85 consecutive patients with about a dozen mismatch repair-deficient cancer types between 2013 and 2016, all previously treated and progressing. Tumor-associated T cell clones in the peripheral blood of patients responding to PD-1 blockade were tracked using deep sequencing of TCR CDR3 regions.

According to the study, the label for this sample's time point signals: peripheral blood before pembrolizumab. For each enrolled patient, mismatch repair deficiency was established using either polymerase chain reaction or immunohistochemistry. TCR sequencing was carried out for a few patients who responded to pembrolizumab therapy. Pembrolizumab PD-1 blockade was prospectively tested in advanced mismatch repair-deficient cancers, regardless of tissue of origin, in the phase II trial. Peripheral blood T cell samples were gathered serially, both before PD-1 blockade started and at multiple time points afterward. The timing of each blood sample was reported as weeks after the first dose of pembrolizumab. Library prep was done by the immunoSEQ multiplex PCR assay. The source is immuneACCESS, and TCRdb retained only in-frame sequences with V and J called. Part of the clones is not carried over; for the studies checked, unresolved V genes explain less than half of this, and the remainder is unexplained. Counted in this sample were roughly 48,000 clones; 77% of them appeared once. The top ten clonotypes cover around 3.3% of the sample.

V is trimmed back by 4 bases and J by 5 bases, and the junction contains 7 bases that no gene match accounts for. According to the germline V gene, CDR1 reads SGDLS and CDR2 reads YYNGEE. From the cysteine through the phenylalanine, the CDR3 covers 15 amino acids. The DNA shown is the 45-base CDR3, in frame from base 1. Summary of the overall study and its limitations: Clones residing in the tumor, which were often undetectable in blood before treatment, expanded quickly after pembrolizumab and then contracted, generally before radiologic responses.

With respect to this clone: There is no known antigen for this receptor. Base qualities are missing; no much larger clone stands one base away.

Here the sequenced sample was PBMCs, taken before pembrolizumab treatment. This TCR came from an adult with mismatch repair-deficient cancer. The rearrangement combines TRBV9 with TRBJ2-2; 8 bases in the junction line up with TRBD1. Here is the DNA: TGTGCCAGCAGCCCCCGGACAGGGCAAACCGGGGAGCTGTTTTTT. This sequence encodes CASSPRTGQTGELFF.